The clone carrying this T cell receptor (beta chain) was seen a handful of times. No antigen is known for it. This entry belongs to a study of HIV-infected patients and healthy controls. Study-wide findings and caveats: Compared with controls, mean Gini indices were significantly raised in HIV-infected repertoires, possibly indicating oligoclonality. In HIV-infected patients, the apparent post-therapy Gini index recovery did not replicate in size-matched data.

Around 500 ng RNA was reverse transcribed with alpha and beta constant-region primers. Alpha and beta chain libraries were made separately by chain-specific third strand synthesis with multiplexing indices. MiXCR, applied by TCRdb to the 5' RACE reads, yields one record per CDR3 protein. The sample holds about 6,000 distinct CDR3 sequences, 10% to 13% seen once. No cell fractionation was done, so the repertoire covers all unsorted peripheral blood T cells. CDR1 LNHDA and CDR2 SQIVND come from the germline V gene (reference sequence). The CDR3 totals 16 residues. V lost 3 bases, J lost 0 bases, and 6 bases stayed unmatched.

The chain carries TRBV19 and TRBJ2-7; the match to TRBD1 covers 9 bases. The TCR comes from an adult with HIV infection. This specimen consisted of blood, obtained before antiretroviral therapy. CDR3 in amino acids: CASSITGTGSSYEQYF. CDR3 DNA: TGTGCCAGTAGTATTACTGGGACAGGGAGCTCCTACGAGCAGTACTTC. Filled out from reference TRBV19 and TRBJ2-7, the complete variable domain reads DGGITQSPKYLFRKEGQNVTLSCEQNLNHDAMYWYRQDPGQGLRLIYYSQIVNDFQKGDIAEGYSVSREKKESFPLTVTSAQKNPTAFYLCASSITGTGSSYEQYFGPGTRLTVT.